One T cell receptor (beta chain) is described in this entry. The length of the CDR3 is 18 residues. CDR1 is LGHDT and CDR2 is YNNKEL in the germline V gene (reference sequence). Trimming shortened V by 1 base and J by 0 bases, and 13 bases separated the two germline ends. Method: immunoSEQ multiplex PCR; TCRdb's copy keeps in-frame clones and lacks some. This table has about 410,000 clones, over 80% appearing once. The data were obtained in a study of Ad26.COV2.S vaccination and SARS-CoV-2 variants. The treatment is: roughly 18 received Ad26.COV2.S at low or high dose, single or two shots; 5 received placebo; per-sample allocation not given. Specimen acquisition occurred on day 63 following the initial vaccine or placebo injection. Expressing Wuhan-strain SARS-CoV-2 spike, an Ad26 vector served as the vaccine.

The rearrangement uses TRBV3-1 (or the pseudogene TRBV3-2) and TRBJ2-6, with D possibly TRBD1 on 6 matching bases. This sample comprised peripheral blood, obtained in a trial of Ad26.COV2.S vaccine versus placebo. The sequence derives from a person aged 18-65 years who received the Ad26.COV2.S COVID-19 vaccine or a placebo. CDR3 in amino acids: CASSQGQDPSSGANVLTF. CDR3 nucleotide sequence: TGTGCCAGCAGCCAAGGACAGGACCCCTCCTCTGGGGCCAACGTCCTGACTTTC.